This T cell receptor beta chain was profiled in a study of blood T cell repertoires in COVID-19 (dated by TCRdb to 2020 to 2022). About the study as a whole: Samples covering the acute and convalescent phases of COVID-19 were provided by collaborators in the United States, Italy and Spain. A de-identified subject ID, COVID-19 status, age in years and sex were almost always included in the sample metadata. The dataset comprised deeply sampled blood TCRbeta repertoires from subjects exposed to, actively infected with, or recovered from COVID-19. Where HLA class I and class II types were available, the types were taken from metadata supplied by the sample provider, not from assay-based typing. Samples came from the ongoing ImmuneRACE study (first 160 participants) plus 1,254 subjects from 6 global collaborators. The material from the prospective study consisted of cDNA or gDNA derived from T cells, B-cell-depleted T cells, or PBMCs. The repertoires were made available in a free public database intended to serve as a resource for research on the immune response to SARS-CoV-2.

Overall results and qualifications from the work: Clinical and demographic metadata were provided uncurated, with the amount varying by source and participant.

TCRbeta CDR3 regions were amplified from genomic DNA using the immunoSEQ Assay, a bias-controlled multiplex PCR. From the authors' description of their analysis: Within the assay, amplification of reference gene primers was used to estimate how many nucleated cells each sample contained. Sequence reads were collapsed and filtered to measure the absolute abundance of every unique TCRbeta CDR3 rearrangement. For each sample, productive Simpson clonality was calculated as the square root of Simpson's diversity index across productive rearrangements. The table comes from immuneACCESS by way of TCRdb, which keeps in-frame sequences with V and J called. Part of the clones is missing from these tables; in studies checked, under half for an unresolved V gene and the rest for unknown reasons. The V and J calls and clone size come from that table; D and trimming were worked out from the DNA. Present in this sample are more than 65,000 clones, 79% of which were seen just once. More than 45% of the sample is held by the ten biggest clonotypes.

For this chain, trimming is 2 bases at the V end and 7 bases at the J end, and the number of junction bases without a gene match is 10. Looking up the germline V gene (reference sequence) yields CDR1 MNHEY and CDR2 SMNVEV. From the cysteine up to the phenylalanine, the CDR3 has a length of 16 residues. Only CDR3 DNA is held: 48 bases, read in frame from base 1. With regard to this clone: Its antigen remains undetermined. The input lacks base qualities; no much larger clone sits a single base away.

Collaborating institutions collected whole blood in K2EDTA tubes following their own protocols. For TCRbeta analysis, collaborators shipped samples in one of three forms: frozen whole blood, isolated PBMCs, or DNA extracted from either of those sample types. Sequenced material: peripheral blood. Recombination joined TRBV27 with TRBJ2-1; a stretch of 8 junction bases matches TRBD2. The TCR comes from a human donor in a cohort sampled during active COVID-19. The CDR3 region: CASSLVAGLKGNEQFF. The nucleotide sequence reads TGTGCCAGCAGTTTAGTAGCGGGACTGAAGGGGAATGAGCAGTTCTTC.